This T cell receptor (beta chain) was observed in a study of tumor-infiltrating lymphocytes in primary liver carcinoma. Background on the study: Participating patients were men and women between 30 and 69 years old. The study, taken as a whole, reports: Blood fell significantly below tumors in its top-250-clone fraction (p = 0.039). Pairs of tumor regions overlapped more than tumor-adjacent and tumor-blood pairs did.

Starting material of around 460 ng total RNA yielded TCR beta cDNA via a constant-region primer. Library construction for TCR beta comprised three nested multiplex PCR rounds performed with slightly modified ARM-PCR. The study ran its first two PCR rounds for roughly 11 cycles each, using TRBV1-TRBV30 forward primers and a C-beta reverse primer. TCRdb reprocessed the multiplex PCR reads with MiXCR, giving one entry per CDR3 protein. This repertoire shows 180,000 or so distinct CDR3 sequences, about 60% found once; its top ten account for approximately 70%. Of note for this clonotype: The antigen is unknown.

Blood RNA was derived from unsorted whole blood, and germline DNA was extracted too. Collected before surgery were 3 to 4 milliliters of peripheral blood. There are 14 residues in the CDR3. V lost 4 bases to trimming and J lost 0 bases, with 12 bases between them. Germline V gene sequence: CDR1 SQVTM, CDR2 ANQGSEA. The clonotype comes from a man aged 35 to 55 with primary liver carcinoma and hepatitis B virus infection. This chain connects TRBV29-1 to TRBJ1-1; no clear D. The sequencing sample was made of peripheral blood. CDR3 bases: TGCAGCGTTGGGGCGGTCAGGTTGAACACTGAAGCTTTCTTT. Translation gives CSVGAVRLNTEAFF.